Below are 11 T cell receptor beta chains sequenced from a single sample in a study of shared clonotypes between healthy human individuals. Measured with immunoSEQ multiplex PCR; TCRdb has only the in-frame clones, and not every one. In the table there are approximately 110,000 clones, under 70% of which are singletons. Sequenced: memory CD8+ T cells sorted from blood. As for subset: CD45RO+ cells pooled with CCR7-negative TemRA cells. Source of these receptors: a woman aged 25 to 39 in good health.

The chain joins TRBV9 to TRBJ2-4, with 14 nucleotides matching TRBD2. The ends lost 3 bases at V and 0 bases at J; junction bases unmatched: 5. CDR3 length: 18 residues. Germline-derived CDR1 and CDR2 are SGDLS and YYNGEE. The CDR3 loop is CASSERLAGGLAKNIQYF. The CDR3 bases are TGTGCCAGCAGCGAGCGACTAGCGGGAGGGTTAGCCAAAAACATTCAGTACTTC.

The chain carries TRBV9 and TRBJ2-4; 10 bases align to TRBD2. The CDR3 is 21 amino acids. CDR1 is SGDLS and CDR2 is YYNGEE in the germline V gene. V shed 3 bases and J 9 bases; nucleotides not matched to a gene: 27. The CDR3 bases are TGTGCCAGCAGCGCCGGGTACGAACAGGATAGGCTAGCGGGAGAAATGGGCATTCAGTACTTC. Amino acids: CASSAGYEQDRLAGEMGIQYF.

V usage is TRBV6-5 and J usage is TRBJ2-7, with 8 positions matching TRBD2. The germline V gene has CDR1 MNHEY and CDR2 SVGAGI. The V and J ends lost 7 bases and 6 bases, in that order; junction bases with no gene match: 14. This CDR3 region has 15 residues. CDR3 loop: CASTPTVSGAREQYF. DNA for the CDR3: TGTGCCAGCACTCCAACCGTTAGCGGGGCCCGCGAGCAGTACTTC.

The CDR3 DNA is TGTGCCAGTAGTGCGGTCACAACAGGGGAGCGCACCATATATTTT. Translating it yields CASSAVTTGERTIYF. This rearrangement joins TRBV19 to TRBJ1-3; TRBD1 agrees at 7 bases. With V trimmed by 5 bases and J by 9 bases, 13 bases remained unmatched. The CDR3 has 15 residues. CDR1 LNHDA and CDR2 SQIVND come from the germline V gene (reference sequence). Complete variable domain (other parts from reference TRBV19 and TRBJ1-3): DGGITQSPKYLFRKEGQNVTLSCEQNLNHDAMYWYRQDPGQGLRLIYYSQIVNDFQKGDIAEGYSVSREKKESFPLTVTSAQKNPTAFYLCASSAVTTGERTIYFGEGSWLTVV.

This chain links TRBV6-5 with TRBJ2-7; 14 nucleotides match TRBD2. The CDR3 totals 15 residues. Germline values: CDR1 MNHEY, CDR2 SVGAGI. After removal of 6 bases from V and 6 bases from J, the junction contained 7 bases not matched to a gene. Written as DNA, the CDR3 is TGTGCCAGCAGGCACCGACTAGCGGGAGGGTTCGAGCAGTACTTC. Translating gives CASRHRLAGGFEQYF.

V is TRBV21-1 and J is TRBJ1-5. TRBV21-1 is shown as a pseudogene. The CDR3 sequence is 15 residues long. This CDR3 is CASSKDRGKHQPQHF. In DNA, the CDR3 is TGTGCCAGCAGCAAAGATCGGGGGAAACATCAGCCCCAGCATTTT.

This clone appeared many times. This specimen includes other DNA sequences encoding the same CDR3. The chain is built from TRBV6-4 and TRBJ2-3; 14 bases match TRBD2. The junction had 2 bases not matched to a gene; V was cut back by 5 bases and J by 4 bases. This CDR3 spans 15 amino acids. Germline V gives CDR1 MRHNA, CDR2 SNTAGT. In nucleotides, the CDR3 is TGTGCCAGCAGTCGACTAGCGGGAGGGCCAGATACGCAGTATTTT. This encodes CASSRLAGGPDTQYF.

V gene TRBV4-2 combines with J gene TRBJ1-1, with D perhaps TRBD1 (6 bases). The CDR3 spans 15 residues. Trimming removed 0 bases from V and 5 bases from J, with 13 bases in between. In germline, CDR1 is LGHNA, CDR2 YNFKEQ. The chain's CDR3 is CASSQEWGALTEAFF. For the CDR3, the DNA is TGTGCCAGCAGCCAAGAATGGGGGGCGCTTACTGAAGCTTTCTTT.

The chain has TRBV7-2 and TRBJ1-2; perhaps TRBD1 as D (6 bases). Trimming cost V 5 bases and J 4 bases, with 14 bases left between them. Germline CDR1 is SGHTA and CDR2 is FQGNSA. The CDR3 has 14 residues. CDR3 bases: TGTGCCAGCAGCCTCAACAGGGAGGGCTATGGCTACACCTTC. It codes for CASSLNREGYGYTF.

This sequence joins TRBV28 and TRBJ2-5; D is possibly TRBD1 or TRBD2 (5 bases each). The germline CDR1 and CDR2 sequences are MDHEN and SYDVKM. The CDR3 loop spans 15 amino acids. The V end lost 0 bases, the J end lost 5 bases, and 13 bases lay between the germline ends. The CDR3 DNA sequence: TGTGCCAGCAGTTTATGGTTGGGGGTAGAGGAGACCCAGTACTTC. This encodes CASSLWLGVEETQYF. Looking up the rest from reference TRBV28 and TRBJ2-5 gives the full variable domain: DVKVTQSSRYLVKRTGEKVFLECVQDMDHENMFWYRQDPGLGLRLIYFSYDVKMKEKGDIPEGYSVSREKKERFSLILESASTNQTSMYLCASSLWLGVEETQYFGPGTRLLVL.

This clone has only a few counts. This chain links TRBV6-1 with TRBJ2-7; 8 bases map to TRBD2. The CDR3 is made up of 13 amino acids. Germline values: CDR1 MNHNS, CDR2 SASEGT. V lost 4 bases, J lost 7 bases, and 6 bases stayed unmatched. The DNA of the CDR3 is TGTGCCAGCAGTGCCAGACTAGCGCTGGAGCAGTACTTC. Its translation: CASSARLALEQYF.